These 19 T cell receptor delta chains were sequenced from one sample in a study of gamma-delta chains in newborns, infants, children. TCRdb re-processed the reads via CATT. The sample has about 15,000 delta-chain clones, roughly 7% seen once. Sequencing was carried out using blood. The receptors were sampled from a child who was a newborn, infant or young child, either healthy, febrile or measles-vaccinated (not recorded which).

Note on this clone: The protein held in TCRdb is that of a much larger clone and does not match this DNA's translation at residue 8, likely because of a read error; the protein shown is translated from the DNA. CDR3: CACDVLGGTSWDTRQMFF. The CDR3 DNA follows: TGTGCCTGTGACGTACTGGGGGGTACCTCCTGGGACACCCGACAGATGTTTTTC. The V gene is TRDV2, the J gene TRDJ3, with 8 bases fitting TRDD3. CDR3 length equals 18 residues. Germline-derived CDR1 and CDR2 are GEAIGNYY and EKD. J was trimmed by 0 bases and V by 3 bases; bases with no gene match: 6.

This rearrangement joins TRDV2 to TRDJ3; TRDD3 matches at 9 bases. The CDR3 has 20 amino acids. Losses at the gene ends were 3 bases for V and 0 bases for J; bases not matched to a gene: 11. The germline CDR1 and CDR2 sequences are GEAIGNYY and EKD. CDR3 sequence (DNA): TGTGCCTGTGACGGGGTGGGGGATAATCCGAGCTCCTGGGACACCCGACAGATGTTTTTC. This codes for CACDGVGDNPSSWDTRQMFF.

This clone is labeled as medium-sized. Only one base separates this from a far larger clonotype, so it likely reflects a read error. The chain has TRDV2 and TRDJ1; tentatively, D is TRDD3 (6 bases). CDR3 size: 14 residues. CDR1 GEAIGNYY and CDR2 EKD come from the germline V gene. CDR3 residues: CACGTVGDTDKLIF. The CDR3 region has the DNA TGTGCCTGTGGCACCGTGGGGGACACCGATAAACTCATCTTT.

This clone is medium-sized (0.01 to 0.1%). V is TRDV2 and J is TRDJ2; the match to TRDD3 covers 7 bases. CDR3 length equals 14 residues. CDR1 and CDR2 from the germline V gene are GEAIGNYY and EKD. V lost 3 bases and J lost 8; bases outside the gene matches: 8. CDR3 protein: CACDYWGSGAQLFF. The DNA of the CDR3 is TGTGCCTGTGACTACTGGGGATCAGGGGCACAACTCTTCTTT.

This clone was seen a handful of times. CDR3 amino acids: CACDGLTGGYPWDTRQMFF. The CDR3 DNA reads as TGTGCCTGTGACGGACTTACTGGGGGATACCCCTGGGACACCCGACAGATGTTTTTC. The chain couples TRDV2 to TRDJ3, with 12 bases aligning to TRDD3. Germline-derived CDR1 and CDR2 are GEAIGNYY and EKD. V gave up 3 bases and J gave up 2 bases; unmatched junction bases: 7. There are 19 residues in the CDR3.

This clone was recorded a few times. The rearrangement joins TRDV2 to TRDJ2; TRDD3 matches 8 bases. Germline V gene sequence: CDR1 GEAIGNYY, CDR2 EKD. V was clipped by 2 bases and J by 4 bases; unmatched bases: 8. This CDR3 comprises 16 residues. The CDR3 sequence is CACDILGGPPTAQLFF. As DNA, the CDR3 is TGTGCCTGTGACATACTGGGGGGCCCACCGACAGCACAACTCTTCTTT.

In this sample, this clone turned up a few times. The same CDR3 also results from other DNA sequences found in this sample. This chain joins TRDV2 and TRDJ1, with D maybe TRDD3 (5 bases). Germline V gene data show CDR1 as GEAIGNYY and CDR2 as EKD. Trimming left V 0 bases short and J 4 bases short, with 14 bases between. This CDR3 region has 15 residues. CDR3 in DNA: TGTGCCTGTGACACCGTCGGGGGGTACCACGATAAACTCATCTTT. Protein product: CACDTVGGYHDKLIF.

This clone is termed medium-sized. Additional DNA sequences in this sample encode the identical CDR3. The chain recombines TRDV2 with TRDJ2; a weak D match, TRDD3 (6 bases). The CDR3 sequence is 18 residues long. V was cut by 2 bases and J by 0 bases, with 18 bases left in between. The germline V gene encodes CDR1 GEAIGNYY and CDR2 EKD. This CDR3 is CACDNLVGAQALTAQLFF. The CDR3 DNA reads TGTGCCTGTGACAACCTAGTGGGGGCTCAAGCTTTGACAGCACAACTCTTCTTT.

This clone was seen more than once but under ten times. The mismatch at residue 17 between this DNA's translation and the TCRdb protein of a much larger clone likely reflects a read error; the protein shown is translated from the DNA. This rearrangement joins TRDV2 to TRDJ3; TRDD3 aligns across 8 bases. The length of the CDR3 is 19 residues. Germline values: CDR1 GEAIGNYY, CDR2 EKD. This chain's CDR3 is CACDATGGPSSWDTRQTFF. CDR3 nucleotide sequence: TGTGCCTGTGACGCTACTGGGGGCCCGAGCTCCTGGGACACCCGACAGACGTTTTTC.

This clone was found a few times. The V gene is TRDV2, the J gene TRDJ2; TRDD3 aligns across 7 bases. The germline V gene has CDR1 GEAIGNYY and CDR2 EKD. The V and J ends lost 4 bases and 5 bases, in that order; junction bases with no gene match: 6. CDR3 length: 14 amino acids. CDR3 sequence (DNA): TGTGCCTGTGATTTACCGGGGGATACAGCACAACTCTTCTTT. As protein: CACDLPGDTAQLFF.

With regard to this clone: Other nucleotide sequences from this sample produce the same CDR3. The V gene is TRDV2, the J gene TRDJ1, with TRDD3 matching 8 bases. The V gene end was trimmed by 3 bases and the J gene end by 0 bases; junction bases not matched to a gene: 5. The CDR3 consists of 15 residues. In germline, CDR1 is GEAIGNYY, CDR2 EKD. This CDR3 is CACDPVLGDTDKLIF. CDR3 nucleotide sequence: TGTGCCTGTGACCCGGTACTGGGGGACACCGATAAACTCATCTTT.

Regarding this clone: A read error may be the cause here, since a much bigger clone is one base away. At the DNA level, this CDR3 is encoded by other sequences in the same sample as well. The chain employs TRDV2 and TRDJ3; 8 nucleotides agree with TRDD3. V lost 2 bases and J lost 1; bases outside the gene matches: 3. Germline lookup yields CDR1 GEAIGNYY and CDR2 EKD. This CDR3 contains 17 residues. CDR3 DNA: TGTGCCTGTGACAAACTGGGGGGTTCCTGGGACACCCGACAGATGTTTTTC. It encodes CACDKLGGSWDTRQMFF.

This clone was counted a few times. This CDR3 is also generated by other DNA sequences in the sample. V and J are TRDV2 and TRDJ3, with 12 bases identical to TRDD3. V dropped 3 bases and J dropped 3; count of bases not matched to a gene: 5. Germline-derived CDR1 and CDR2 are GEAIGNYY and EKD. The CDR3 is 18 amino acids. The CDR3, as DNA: TGTGCCTGTGACCTACTGGGGGATACTAACTGGGACACCCGACAGATGTTTTTC. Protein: CACDLLGDTNWDTRQMFF.

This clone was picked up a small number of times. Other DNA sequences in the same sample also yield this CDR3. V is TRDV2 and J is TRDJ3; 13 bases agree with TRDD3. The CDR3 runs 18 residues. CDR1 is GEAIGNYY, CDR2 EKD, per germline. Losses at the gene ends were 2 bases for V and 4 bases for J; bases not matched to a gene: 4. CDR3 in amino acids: CACDILGDTKWDTRQMFF. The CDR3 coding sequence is TGTGCCTGTGACATACTGGGGGATACGAAGTGGGACACCCGACAGATGTTTTTC.

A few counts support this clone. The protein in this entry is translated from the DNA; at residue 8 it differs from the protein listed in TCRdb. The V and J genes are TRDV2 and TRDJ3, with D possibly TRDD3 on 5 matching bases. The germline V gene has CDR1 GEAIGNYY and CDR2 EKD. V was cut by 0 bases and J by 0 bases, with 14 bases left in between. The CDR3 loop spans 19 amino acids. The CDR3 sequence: CACDTVLEATSWDTRQMFF. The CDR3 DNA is TGTGCCTGTGACACCGTACTGGAGGCCACCTCCTGGGACACCCGACAGATGTTTTTC.

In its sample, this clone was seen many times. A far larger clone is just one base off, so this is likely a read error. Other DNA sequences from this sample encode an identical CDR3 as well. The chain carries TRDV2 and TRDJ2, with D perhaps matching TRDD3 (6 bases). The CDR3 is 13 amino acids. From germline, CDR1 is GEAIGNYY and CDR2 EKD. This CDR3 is CACDTWGTAQLFF. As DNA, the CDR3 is TGCGCCTGTGACACCTGGGGGACAGCACAACTCTTCTTT.

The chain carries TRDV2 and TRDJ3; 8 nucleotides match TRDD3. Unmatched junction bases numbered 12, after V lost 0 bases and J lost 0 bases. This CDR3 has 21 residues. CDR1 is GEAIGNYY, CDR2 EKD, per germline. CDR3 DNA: TGTGCCTGTGACACCTGGGGGATCCCGCGTGCTAGCTCCTGGGACACCCGACAGATGTTTTTC. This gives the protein CACDTWGIPRASSWDTRQMFF.

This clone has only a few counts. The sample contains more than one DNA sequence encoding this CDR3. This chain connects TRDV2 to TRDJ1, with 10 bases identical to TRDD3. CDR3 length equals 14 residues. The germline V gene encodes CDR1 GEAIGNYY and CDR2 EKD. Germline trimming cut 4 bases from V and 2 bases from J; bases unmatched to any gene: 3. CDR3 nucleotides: TGTGCCTGTGATCGACTGGGGGATACCGATAAACTCATCTTT. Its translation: CACDRLGDTDKLIF.

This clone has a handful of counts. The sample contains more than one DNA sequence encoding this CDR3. CDR3 in amino acids: CACDTLGELAWDTRQMFF. The DNA for the CDR3 is TGTGCCTGTGACACCTTGGGGGAGCTGGCCTGGGACACCCGACAGATGTTTTTC. This chain links TRDV2 with TRDJ3; 7 bases line up with TRDD3. The CDR3 runs to 18 residues. After removal of 0 bases from V and 2 bases from J, the junction contained 6 bases not matched to a gene. Germline CDR1 and CDR2: GEAIGNYY and EKD.